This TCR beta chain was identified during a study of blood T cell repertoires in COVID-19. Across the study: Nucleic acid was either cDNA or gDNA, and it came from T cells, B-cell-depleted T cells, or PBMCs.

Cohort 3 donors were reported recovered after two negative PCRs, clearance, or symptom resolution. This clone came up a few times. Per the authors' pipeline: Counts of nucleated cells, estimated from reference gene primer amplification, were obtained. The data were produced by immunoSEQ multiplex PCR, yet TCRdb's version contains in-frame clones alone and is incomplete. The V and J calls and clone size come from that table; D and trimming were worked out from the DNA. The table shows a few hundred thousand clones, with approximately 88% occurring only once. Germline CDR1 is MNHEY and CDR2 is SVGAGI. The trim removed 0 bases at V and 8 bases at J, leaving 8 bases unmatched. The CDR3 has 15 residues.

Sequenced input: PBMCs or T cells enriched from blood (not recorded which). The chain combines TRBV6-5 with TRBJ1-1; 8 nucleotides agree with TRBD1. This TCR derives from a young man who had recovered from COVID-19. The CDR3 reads CASSYSIDRGGEAFF. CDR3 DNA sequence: TGTGCCAGCAGTTACTCGATTGACAGGGGTGGGGAAGCTTTCTTT.